The T cell receptor (beta chain) described here comes from a study of response to subunit inactivated influenza vaccine. Findings of the study overall: That few new T cells are recruited by each seasonal influenza vaccination was the authors' suggestion.

With respect to this clonotype: Its antigen is as yet unknown.

TCRdb passed the RT-PCR reads through MiXCR, listing each CDR3 protein once. The sample holds about 780,000 distinct CDR3 sequences, less than 20% seen once. CDR3 size: 14 residues. Trimming stripped 7 bases from V and 0 bases from J, with 10 bases between. Germline assignment: CDR1 SEHNR and CDR2 FQNEAQ (reference sequence). The rearrangement joins TRBV7-9 to TRBJ2-1, with D maybe TRBD2 (5 bases). The starting material was PBMCs from blood, obtained about 5 days after vaccination. The sequence was collected from a man aged 45-60 years who received an inactivated influenza vaccine. In DNA form, the CDR3 reads TGTGCCAGCAAGGGCACTAGCTCCTACAATGAGCAGTTCTTC. Its protein product is CASKGTSSYNEQFF.